This record concerns one T cell receptor beta chain sequence. Antigen: not known. The sequence runs out 3 residues before the end of the CDR3; the remainder is reconstructed from the germline J gene. These data come from a study of T cells in women clearing cervical HPV infection. About the research overall: Controls gave blood once infection was undetectable; cases at lesion identification. Study-level findings and limits: CIN3+ cases had significantly higher TCR repertoire richness than controls, but evenness did not differ.

In germline, CDR1 is MGHRA, CDR2 YSYEKL. V gave up 1 base and J gave up 5 bases; unmatched junction bases: 6. This CDR3 has 15 residues. Produced via immunoSEQ multiplex PCR; TCRdb's table is partial and in-frame only. This table lists about 16,000 clones. This receptor was identified in a woman between 18 and 75 years old with a cervical HPV16 infection that either progressed to CIN3+ or cleared (not recorded which). This chain joins TRBV4-1 and TRBJ1-2, with TRBD1 matching 8 bases. Sequencing was performed on blood buffy coat. Partial CDR3 DNA: TGCGCCAGCAGCCAAGGGGGACAGGCCCTATATGGC. Protein product: CASSQGGQALYG. The full-length CDR3 reads as CASSQGGQALYGYTF.